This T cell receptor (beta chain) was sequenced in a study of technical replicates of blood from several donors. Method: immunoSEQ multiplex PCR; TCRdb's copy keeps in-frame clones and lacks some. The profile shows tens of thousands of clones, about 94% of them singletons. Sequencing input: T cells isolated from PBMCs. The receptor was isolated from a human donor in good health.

This CDR3 is CASSIWDRGYEQYF. In DNA, the CDR3 is TGTGCCAGCAGCATATGGGACAGGGGCTACGAGCAGTACTTC. The J gene is TRBJ2-7, the V gene TRBV9, with TRBD1 matching over 10 bases. Germline V CDR1 and CDR2: SGDLS, YYNGEE. The V and J ends lost 4 bases and 3 bases, in that order; junction bases with no gene match: 4. The CDR3 extends over 14 amino acids.